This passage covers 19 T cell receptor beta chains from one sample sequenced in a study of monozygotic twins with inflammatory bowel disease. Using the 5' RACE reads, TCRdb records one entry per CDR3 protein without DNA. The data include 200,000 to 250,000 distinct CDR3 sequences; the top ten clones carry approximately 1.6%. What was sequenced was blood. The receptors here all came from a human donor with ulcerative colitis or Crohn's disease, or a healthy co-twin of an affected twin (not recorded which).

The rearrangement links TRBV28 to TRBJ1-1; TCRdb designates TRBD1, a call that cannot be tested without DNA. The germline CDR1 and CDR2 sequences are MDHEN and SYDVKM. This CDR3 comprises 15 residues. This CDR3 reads CASSLPHREGWGAFF.

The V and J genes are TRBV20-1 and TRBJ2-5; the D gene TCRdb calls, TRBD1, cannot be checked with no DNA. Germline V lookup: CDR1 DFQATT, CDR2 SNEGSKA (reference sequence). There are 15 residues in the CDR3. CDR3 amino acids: CSASPLGGGEETQYF.

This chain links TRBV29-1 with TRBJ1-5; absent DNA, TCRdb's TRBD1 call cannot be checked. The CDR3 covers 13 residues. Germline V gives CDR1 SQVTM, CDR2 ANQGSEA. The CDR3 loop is CSVGGTPNQPQHF.

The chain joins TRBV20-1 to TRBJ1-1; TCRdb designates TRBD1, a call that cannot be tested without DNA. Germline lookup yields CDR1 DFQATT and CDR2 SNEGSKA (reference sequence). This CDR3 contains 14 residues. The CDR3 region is CSAPEGIMNTEAFF.

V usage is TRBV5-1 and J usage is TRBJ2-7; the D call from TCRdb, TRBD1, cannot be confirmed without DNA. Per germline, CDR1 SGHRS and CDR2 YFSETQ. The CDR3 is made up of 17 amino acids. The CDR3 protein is CASSYTIRDRGLYEQYF.

The CDR3 protein is CSAREGGGLKNEQFF. The chain couples TRBV20-1 to TRBJ2-1; TCRdb indicates TRBD1, and absent DNA this call remains unverified. This CDR3 is 15 amino acids long. Germline lookup yields CDR1 DFQATT and CDR2 SNEGSKA (reference sequence).

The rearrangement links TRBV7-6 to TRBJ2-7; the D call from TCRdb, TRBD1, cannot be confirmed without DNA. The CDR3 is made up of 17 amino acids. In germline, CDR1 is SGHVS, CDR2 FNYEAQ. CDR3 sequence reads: CASTQSPTGKISYEQYF. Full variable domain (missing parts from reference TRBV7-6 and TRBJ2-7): GAGVSQSPRYKVTKRGQDVALRCDPISGHVSLYWYRQALGQGPEFLTYFNYEAQQDKSGLPNDRFSAERPEGSISTLTIQRTEQRDSAMYRCASTQSPTGKISYEQYFGPGTRLTVT.

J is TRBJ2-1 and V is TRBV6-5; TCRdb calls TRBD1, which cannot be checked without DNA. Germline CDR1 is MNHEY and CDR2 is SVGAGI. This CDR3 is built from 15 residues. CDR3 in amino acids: CASSYGGNTNNEQFF.

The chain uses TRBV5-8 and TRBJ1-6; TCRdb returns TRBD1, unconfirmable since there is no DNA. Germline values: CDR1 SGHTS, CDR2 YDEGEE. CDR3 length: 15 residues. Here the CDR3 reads CASRPGTRTNSPLHF.

The chain's CDR3 is CASSLAYYGYTF. The chain recombines TRBV7-8 with TRBJ1-2. The CDR3 has 12 amino acids. Germline V gene sequence: CDR1 SGHVS, CDR2 FQNEAQ.

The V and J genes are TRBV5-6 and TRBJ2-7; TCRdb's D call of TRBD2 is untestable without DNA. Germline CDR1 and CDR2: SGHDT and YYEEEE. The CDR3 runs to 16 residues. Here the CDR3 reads CASSPKTGTTHYEQYF.

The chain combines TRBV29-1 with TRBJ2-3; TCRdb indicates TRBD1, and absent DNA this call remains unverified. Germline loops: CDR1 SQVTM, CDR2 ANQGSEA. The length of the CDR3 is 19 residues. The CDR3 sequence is CSVAELRDRGRARRDTQYF.

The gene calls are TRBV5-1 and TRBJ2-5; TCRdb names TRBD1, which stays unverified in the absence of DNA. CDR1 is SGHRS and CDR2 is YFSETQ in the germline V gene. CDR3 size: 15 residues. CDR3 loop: CASSRGQGRQETQYF. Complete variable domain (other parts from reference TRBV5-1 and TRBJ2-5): KAGVTQTPRYLIKTRGQQVTLSCSPISGHRSVSWYQQTPGQGLQFLFEYFSETQRNKGNFPGRFSGRQFSNSRSEMNVSTLELGDSALYLCASSRGQGRQETQYFGPGTRLLVL.

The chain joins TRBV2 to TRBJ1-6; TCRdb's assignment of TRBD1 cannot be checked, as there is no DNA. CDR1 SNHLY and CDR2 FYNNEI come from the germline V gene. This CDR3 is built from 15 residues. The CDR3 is CASSYRTGRNSPLHF.

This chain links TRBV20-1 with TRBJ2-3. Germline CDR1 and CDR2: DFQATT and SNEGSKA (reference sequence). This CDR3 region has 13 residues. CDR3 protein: CSVGSQITDTQYF.

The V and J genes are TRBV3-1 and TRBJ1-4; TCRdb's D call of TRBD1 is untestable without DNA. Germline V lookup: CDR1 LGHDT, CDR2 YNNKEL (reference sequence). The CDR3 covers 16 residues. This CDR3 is CASSQNPSGFNEKLFF.

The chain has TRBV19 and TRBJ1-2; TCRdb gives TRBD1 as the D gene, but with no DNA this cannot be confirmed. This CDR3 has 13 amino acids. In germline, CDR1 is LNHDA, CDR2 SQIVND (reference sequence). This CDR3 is CASSTSRVVGYTF.

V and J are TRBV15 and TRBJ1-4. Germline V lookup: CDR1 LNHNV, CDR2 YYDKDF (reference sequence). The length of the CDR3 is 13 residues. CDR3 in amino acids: CATSNDGREKLFF.

The CDR3: CASGLAVGLIAKNIQYF. J is TRBJ2-4 and V is TRBV12-5; TCRdb's D call of TRBD1 is untestable without DNA. The germline V gene encodes CDR1 LGHNT and CDR2 FRNRAP. The CDR3 is 17 residues long.